This T cell receptor (beta chain) was found in a study of shared clonotypes between healthy human individuals. Regarding the study as a whole: Expectations were that clonotype sharing among donors would be affected by sequencing depth.

Each of the donors was a healthy adult who was HIV-negative and had not had a recent acute infection or vaccination. Every subset's genomic DNA went evenly onto several immunoSEQ plates. The table came from immunoSEQ multiplex PCR; TCRdb's copy has only in-frame clones and leaves some out. This sample yields around 1,100,000 clones, of which 70% to 80% are seen a single time; over 0.8% belongs to the top ten. From germline, CDR1 is SNHLY and CDR2 FYNNEI. The CDR3 covers 15 residues. The V segment lost 6 bases and the J segment 8 bases; nucleotides outside the gene matches: 6. On this clone: Its antigen is not known.

The rearrangement joins TRBV2 to TRBJ2-1, with 14 bases that match TRBD2. This receptor was taken from a young man in good health. Some clones in this sample may be carry-over from other donors' samples. Sequenced material: memory CD4+ T cells from PBMCs. Subset here: CD45RA-negative fraction. CDR3 protein: CASRQLGLAGDEQFF. The DNA for the CDR3 is TGTGCCAGCAGGCAACTGGGACTAGCGGGAGATGAGCAGTTCTTC.